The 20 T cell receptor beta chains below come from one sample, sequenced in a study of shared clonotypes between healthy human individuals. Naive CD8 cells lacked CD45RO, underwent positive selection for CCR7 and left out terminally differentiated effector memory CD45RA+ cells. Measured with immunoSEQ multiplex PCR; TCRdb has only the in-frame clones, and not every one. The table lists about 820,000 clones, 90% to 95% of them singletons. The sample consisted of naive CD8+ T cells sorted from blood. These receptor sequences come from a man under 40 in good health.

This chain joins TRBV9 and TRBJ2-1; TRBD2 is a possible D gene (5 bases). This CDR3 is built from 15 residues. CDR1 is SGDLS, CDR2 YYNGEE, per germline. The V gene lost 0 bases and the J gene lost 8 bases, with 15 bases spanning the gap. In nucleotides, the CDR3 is TGTGCCAGCAGCGTAGGGACGAGGGTTTTCGATGAGCAGTTCTTC. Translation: CASSVGTRVFDEQFF.

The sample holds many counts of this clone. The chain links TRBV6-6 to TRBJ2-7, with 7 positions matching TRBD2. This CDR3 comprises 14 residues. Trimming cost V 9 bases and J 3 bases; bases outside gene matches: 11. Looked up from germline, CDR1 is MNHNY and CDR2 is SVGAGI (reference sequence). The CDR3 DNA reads TGTGCCAGTCAAATTCAGACTAGCAACTACGAGCAGTACTTC. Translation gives CASQIQTSNYEQYF.

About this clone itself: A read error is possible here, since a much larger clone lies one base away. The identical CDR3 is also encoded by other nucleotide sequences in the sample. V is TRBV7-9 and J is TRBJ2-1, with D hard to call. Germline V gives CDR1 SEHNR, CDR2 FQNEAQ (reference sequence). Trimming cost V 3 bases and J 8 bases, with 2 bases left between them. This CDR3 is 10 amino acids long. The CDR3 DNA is TGTGCCAGCAGCTTGGATGAGCAGTTCTTC. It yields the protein CASSLDEQFF.

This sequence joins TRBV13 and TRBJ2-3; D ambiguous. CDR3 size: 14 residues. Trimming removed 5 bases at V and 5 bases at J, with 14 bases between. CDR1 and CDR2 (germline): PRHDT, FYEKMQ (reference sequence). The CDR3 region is CASSTRAPKDTQYF. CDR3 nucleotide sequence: TGTGCCAGCAGCACCCGGGCCCCCAAAGATACGCAGTATTTT. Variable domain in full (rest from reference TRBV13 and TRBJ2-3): AAGVIQSPRHLIKEKRETATLKCYPIPRHDTVYWYQQGPGQDPQFLISFYEKMQSDKGSIPDRFSAQQFSDYHSELNMSSLELGDSALYFCASSTRAPKDTQYFGPGTRLTVL.

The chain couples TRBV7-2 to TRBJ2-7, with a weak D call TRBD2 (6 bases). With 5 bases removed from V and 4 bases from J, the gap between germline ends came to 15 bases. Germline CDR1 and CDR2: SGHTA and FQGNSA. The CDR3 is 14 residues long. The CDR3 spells CASSIHEGRYEQYF. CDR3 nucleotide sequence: TGTGCCAGCAGCATACACGAGGGGAGGTACGAGCAGTACTTC.

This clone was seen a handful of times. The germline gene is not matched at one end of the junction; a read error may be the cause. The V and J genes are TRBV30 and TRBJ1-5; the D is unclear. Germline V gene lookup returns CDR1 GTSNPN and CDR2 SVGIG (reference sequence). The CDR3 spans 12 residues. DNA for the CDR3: TGTGCCTGGAGTACACCCTCCGGGGAAACCCGTTTT. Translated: CAWSTPSGETRF.

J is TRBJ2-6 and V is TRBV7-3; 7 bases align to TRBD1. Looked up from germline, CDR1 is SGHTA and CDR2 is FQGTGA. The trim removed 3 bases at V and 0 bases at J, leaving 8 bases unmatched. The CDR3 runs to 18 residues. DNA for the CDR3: TGTGCCAGCAGCTTCCCGGCACAGGGGAGCTCTGGGGCCAACGTCCTGACTTTC. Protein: CASSFPAQGSSGANVLTF.

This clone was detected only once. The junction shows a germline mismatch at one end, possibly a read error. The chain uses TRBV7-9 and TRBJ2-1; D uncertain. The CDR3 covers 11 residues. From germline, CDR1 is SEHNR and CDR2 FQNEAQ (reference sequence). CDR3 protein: CASSLGYEEIF. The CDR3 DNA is TGTGCCAGCAGCTTAGGCTACGAGGAAATCTTC.

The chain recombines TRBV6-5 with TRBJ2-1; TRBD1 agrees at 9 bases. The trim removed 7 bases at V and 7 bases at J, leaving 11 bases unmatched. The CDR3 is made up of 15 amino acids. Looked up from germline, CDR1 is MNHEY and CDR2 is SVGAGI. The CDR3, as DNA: TGTGCCAGCACCACCTTTGGGACAGGGTGGAATGAGCAGTTCTTC. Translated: CASTTFGTGWNEQFF.

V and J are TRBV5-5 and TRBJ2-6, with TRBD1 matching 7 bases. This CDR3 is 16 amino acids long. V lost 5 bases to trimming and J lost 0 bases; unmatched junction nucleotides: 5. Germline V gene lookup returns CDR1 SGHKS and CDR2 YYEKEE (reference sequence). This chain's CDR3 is CASRGQAGSGANVLTF. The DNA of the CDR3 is TGTGCCAGCAGAGGACAGGCTGGCTCTGGGGCCAACGTCCTGACTTTC.

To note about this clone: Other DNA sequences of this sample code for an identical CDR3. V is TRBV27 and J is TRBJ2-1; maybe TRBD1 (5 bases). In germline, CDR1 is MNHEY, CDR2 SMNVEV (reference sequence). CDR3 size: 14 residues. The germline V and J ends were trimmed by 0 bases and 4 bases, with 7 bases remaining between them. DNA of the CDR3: TGTGCCAGCAGTTTATCGCGACAGTACAATGAGCAGTTCTTC. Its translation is CASSLSRQYNEQFF.

The CDR3 spells CSVEPQNTGELFF. CDR3 nucleotides: TGCAGCGTTGAACCCCAGAACACCGGGGAGCTGTTTTTT. The chain combines TRBV29-1 with TRBJ2-2; D is unclear. This CDR3 is built from 13 residues. Germline V CDR1 and CDR2: SQVTM, ANQGSEA. Trimming cost V 2 bases and J 1 base, with 5 bases left between them.

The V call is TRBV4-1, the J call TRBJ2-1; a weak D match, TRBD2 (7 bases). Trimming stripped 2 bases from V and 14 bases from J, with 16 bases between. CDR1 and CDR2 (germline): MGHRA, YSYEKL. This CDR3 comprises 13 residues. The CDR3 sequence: CASSQHRERDKFF. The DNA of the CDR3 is TGCGCCAGCAGCCAACACCGCGAGCGGGACAAGTTCTTC.

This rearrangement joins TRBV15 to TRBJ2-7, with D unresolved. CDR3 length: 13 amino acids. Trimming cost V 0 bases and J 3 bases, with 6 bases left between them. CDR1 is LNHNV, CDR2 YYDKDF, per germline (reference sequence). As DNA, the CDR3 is TGTGCCACCAGCAGAGAGGGGTTCTACGAGCAGTACTTC. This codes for CATSREGFYEQYF.

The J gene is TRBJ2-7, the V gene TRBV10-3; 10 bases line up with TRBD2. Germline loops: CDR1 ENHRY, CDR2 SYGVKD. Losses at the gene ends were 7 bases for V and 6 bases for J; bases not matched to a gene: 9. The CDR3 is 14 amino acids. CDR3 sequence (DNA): TGTGCCATCACCGAGACTAGCGGGTTATTCGAGCAGTACTTC. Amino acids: CAITETSGLFEQYF.

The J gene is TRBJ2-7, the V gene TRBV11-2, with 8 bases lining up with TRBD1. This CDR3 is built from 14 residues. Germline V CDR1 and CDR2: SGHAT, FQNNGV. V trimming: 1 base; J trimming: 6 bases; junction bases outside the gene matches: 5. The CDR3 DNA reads TGTGCCAGCAGCTTAGTTAGGACAGGGCCCGAGCAGTACTTC. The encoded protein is CASSLVRTGPEQYF.

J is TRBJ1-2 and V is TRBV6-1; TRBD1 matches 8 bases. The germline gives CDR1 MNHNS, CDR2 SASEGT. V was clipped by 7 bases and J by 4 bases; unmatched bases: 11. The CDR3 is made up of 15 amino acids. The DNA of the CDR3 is TGTGCCAGCACCGAAAACCAGGGGGCGCGCTATGGCTACACCTTC. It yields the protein CASTENQGARYGYTF.

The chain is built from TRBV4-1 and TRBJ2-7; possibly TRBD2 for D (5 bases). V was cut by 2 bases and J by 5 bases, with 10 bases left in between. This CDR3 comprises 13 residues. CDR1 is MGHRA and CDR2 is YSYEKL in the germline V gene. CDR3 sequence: CASSQSGIHEQYF. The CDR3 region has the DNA TGCGCCAGCAGCCAATCCGGGATCCACGAGCAGTACTTC.

CDR3 protein: CASSLPRGKTRNNEQFF. CDR3 sequence (DNA): TGTGCCAGCAGCTTACCGAGGGGAAAAACTAGGAACAATGAGCAGTTCTTC. The V gene is TRBV7-8, the J gene TRBJ2-1; perhaps D is TRBD1 or TRBD2 (5 bases each). The CDR3 contains 17 residues. Germline CDR1 reads SGHVS; CDR2 reads FQNEAQ. V dropped 2 bases and J dropped 5 bases, with 19 bases sitting between them.

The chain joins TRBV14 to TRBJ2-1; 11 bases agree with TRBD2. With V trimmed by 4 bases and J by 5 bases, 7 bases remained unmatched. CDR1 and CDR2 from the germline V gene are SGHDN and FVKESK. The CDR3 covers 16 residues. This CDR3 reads CASSLQLAGVDNEQFF. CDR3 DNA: TGTGCCAGCAGCCTCCAACTAGCGGGAGTGGACAATGAGCAGTTCTTC. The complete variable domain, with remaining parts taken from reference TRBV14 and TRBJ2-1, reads EAGVTQFPSHSVIEKGQTVTLRCDPISGHDNLYWYRRVMGKEIKFLLHFVKESKQDESGMPNNRFLAERTGGTYSTLKVQPAELEDSGVYFCASSLQLAGVDNEQFFGPGTRLTVL.